The subject of this entry is one T cell receptor (beta chain). This clonotype was observed many times. One base away there is no much larger clone; base qualities are not given. The record originates from a study of T cells after yellow fever vaccination (dated by TCRdb to about 2019). In terms of the full investigation: Staining for CD3, CD45RA, CCR7 and CD95 was used to sort memory subsets (EM, EMRA, CM and Tscm) on a BD FACS Aria III. Libraries from fractions with low cell numbers were prepared with the SMART-Seq v4 Ultra Low Input RNA kit. Bulk TCR alpha and beta repertoires were sequenced longitudinally to track T-cell clones before and after primary and booster YFV17D yellow fever vaccination. Two healthy male donors, one aged 18 to 30 and one aged 30 to 39 years, were included in the cohort. Blood samples were taken at several timepoints before and after primary and secondary immunization, and bulk PBMC replicates and cell subsets were isolated. Memory subsets were sorted on days 0, 15 and 45 and at 18 months following primary vaccination, and on days 0, 15 and 45 following the 30-year booster.

From the cysteine up to the phenylalanine, the CDR3 has a length of 16 residues. Only the CDR3 DNA stays, 48 bases, in frame from base 1. CDR1 is given as LNHDA and CDR2 as SQIVND, both from the germline V gene (reference sequence). V is pared back by 3 bases and J by 6 bases, with 18 bases lying between the germline termini. Study-wide findings and limitations: Compared with the primary T-cell response, the secondary T-cell response was weaker but faster, peaking on day 5 rather than day 15. A small fraction of clonotypes appeared in both the CD4 and CD8 compartments, likely as a result of convergent recombination. Computational filtering was required because FACS-sorted repertoires could contain abundant contaminating clonotypes from the bulk population. Most clones expanded after primary vaccination (96% of CD4 and approximately 86% of CD8) were re-detected after the booster, suggesting that broad memory maintenance occurred. On day 0, almost all vaccine-responding clonotypes were below detection in the sorted memory subsets. Because the study included only two donors, the extent to which the findings can be generalized is limited.

TCR cDNA was synthesized by 5'RACE template switching, through which a universal primer site and unique molecular identifiers were introduced. Priming of cDNA synthesis was performed from both the TCR alpha and TCR beta constant segments. Library amplification involved two PCR steps, and the second step added sample barcodes and sequencing adapters. Libraries were sequenced on Illumina HiSeq 2500 (2x100 bp) or NovaSeq (2x150 bp). On the authors' methods: Reads were demultiplexed and collapsed into UMI consensus sequences with MIGEC, and V(D)J alignment was performed with MiXCR. Vaccine-responding clonotypes were identified with edgeR using replicate PBMC samples, with FDR below 0.01 and a log2 fold change above 5 up to day 15 being required. Each bulk clonotype was labeled CD4 or CD8 based on which sequenced repertoire, CD4 or CD8, contained the clonotype at higher abundance. To estimate the distribution of each clone across memory phenotypes, clonotype frequencies in memory subsets were weighted by FACS-sorted cell numbers. Using fastp trimming at Q25 and MiXCR clonotype assembly, TCRdb reanalyzed the public sequencing data and kept in-frame beta chains. Identical CDR3 proteins give one entry, which carries the most common genes and DNA. These V and J calls rely on TCRdb rather than the paper's analysis. The sample table holds about 12,000 distinct CDR3 sequences, of which 4% to 6% were seen once. The top ten clones comprise 51% of the sample.

The treatment or condition label here, explained by the study, means: live attenuated yellow fever vaccine strain. PBMCs were isolated from peripheral blood using a standard Ficoll-Paque protocol. RNA from sorted memory subsets was extracted with the RNeasy Micro Kit. The sequencing used PBMCs, either bulk or a sorted T-cell subset (CD4+, CD8+, memory, or dextramer-sorted; not recorded which), collected 45 days after the yellow fever booster vaccination. The rearranged segments are TRBV19 and TRBJ2-1; the D gene cannot be named for sure. This clonotype was obtained from a man aged 25 to 45 who received the YFV17D yellow fever vaccine. At the DNA level, the sequence is TGTGCCAGTAGTATCGAGAGGCTAGTAGGTGGCAATGAGCAGTTCTTC. Its coded protein is CASSIERLVGGNEQFF.